This is a list of T cell receptor beta chains from one sample in a study of T-cell memory formation after mild COVID-19. Using its own MiXCR run on the 5' RACE reads, TCRdb lists one record per CDR3 protein. Of about 440,000 distinct CDR3 sequences detected, around 18% appear once; the ten largest clones hold around 8.4%. The sequencing sample was made of PBMCs or a T cell subset sorted from them (not recorded which). These TCRs come from an adult woman who had mild COVID-19 (a few samples of this study predate the infection). Cell type and time point are not known. Each CDR3 is given with its conserved first and last residue. The D gene is left open where the match is weak. Clone size, where shown, is once, few, many, or a class for clones that have expanded.

TRBJ1-5	NA	NA	TRBV5-8	CASSFIPSGTSNQPQHF	TGTGCCAGCAGCTTTATACCTAGCGGGACTAGCAATCAGCCCCAGCATTTT
TRBJ2-2	few	NA	TRBV12-3/TRBV12-4	CASSPGTPTGELFF	TGTGCCAGCAGTCCCGGGACCCCGACCGGGGAGCTGTTTTTT
TRBJ2-5	few	TRBD2	TRBV25-1	CASSDSGREETQYF	TGTGCCAGCAGTGATAGCGGGAGAGAGGAGACCCAGTACTTC
TRBJ2-4	NA	TRBD2	TRBV28	CASTPTSGSGDIQYF	TGTGCCAGTACCCCTACTAGCGGGAGCGGGGACATTCAGTACTTC
TRBJ1-2	NA	NA	TRBV6-6	CASSLRGRDYGYTF	TGTGCCAGCAGTTTACGGGGACGCGACTATGGCTACACCTTC
TRBJ2-7	few	TRBD1	TRBV6-6	CASSTPDRAGQYF	TGTGCCAGCAGTACCCCGGACAGGGCCGGGCAGTACTTC
TRBJ1-2	NA	NA	TRBV12-3/TRBV12-4	CASSLRGPQGYTF	TGTGCCAGCAGCCTCCGGGGCCCTCAAGGCTACACCTTC
TRBJ1-1	NA	NA	TRBV7-2	CASSMGYTYGEAFF	TGTGCCAGCAGCATGGGCTATACCTATGGTGAAGCTTTCTTT
TRBJ2-3	few	NA	TRBV6-6	CASSFGSNTDTQYF	TGTGCCAGCAGTTTCGGGAGTAACACAGATACGCAGTATTTT
TRBJ2-5	NA	NA	TRBV5-1	CASSLAAGAGETQYF	TGCGCCAGCAGCTTAGCGGCGGGGGCGGGGGAGACCCAGTACTTC
TRBJ2-2	few	NA	TRBV3-1	CASSQVVVGSPGELFF	TGTGCCAGCAGCCAGGTCGTGGTAGGGAGCCCCGGGGAGCTGTTTTTT
TRBJ2-3	NA	NA	TRBV5-1	CASSFGEGTDTQYF	TGCGCCAGCAGCTTTGGAGAGGGCACAGATACGCAGTATTTT
TRBJ2-1	NA	TRBD2	TRBV6-1	CASSESASGRNEQFF	TGTGCCAGCAGTGAATCGGCTAGCGGTCGGAATGAGCAGTTCTTC
TRBJ2-1	NA	TRBD1	TRBV20-1	CSARGDRGTNEQFF	TGCAGTGCTAGAGGTGACAGGGGAACCAATGAGCAGTTCTTC
TRBJ2-3	few	TRBD1	TRBV20-1	CSAWDRENTDTQYF	TGCAGTGCGTGGGACAGGGAAAACACAGATACGCAGTATTTT
TRBJ2-2	few	NA	TRBV23-1	CASTGRGGELFF	TGCGCCAGCACGGGGCGCGGCGGGGAGCTGTTTTTT
TRBJ2-1	NA	NA	TRBV9	CASSPGTLPLQYNEQFF	TGTGCCAGCAGCCCAGGGACTCTCCCCCTGCAATACAATGAGCAGTTCTTC
TRBJ2-3	NA	NA	TRBV19	CASHISGTDTQYF	TGTGCCAGCCATATCAGCGGCACAGATACGCAGTATTTT